This T cell receptor (beta chain) was sequenced during a study of control samples from healthy donors and cancer patients. Measured with immunoSEQ multiplex PCR; TCRdb has only the in-frame clones, and not every one. The data show 90,000 to 150,000 clones, with 87% seen just once and 12% held by the top ten. This CDR3 is 14 amino acids long. Trimming at V came to 6 bases and at J to 5 bases, leaving 12 bases not matched to a gene. Germline V gene lookup returns CDR1 SQVTM and CDR2 ANQGSEA. The clonotype originates from a man aged 25 to 40 in good health. Sequencing was done on a sample of blood. V is TRBV29-1 and J is TRBJ1-2; 7 bases are a match to TRBD1. The chain's CDR3 is CSVVQGLSFYGYTF. The CDR3, as DNA: TGCAGCGTAGTACAGGGGTTGTCCTTTTATGGCTACACCTTC.